This T cell receptor beta chain was sequenced in a study of T cell responses to AZD1222 COVID-19 vaccine. Study-wide points: With dominance at 160-218 and 743-854, vaccine-associated CD4 TCRs spanned spike. A reported finding is that nearly half of spike-specific TCRs target unmutated variant regions. Of the AZD1222 recipients, only 5 to 7 were seropositive at baseline.

The repertoire was sequenced with immunoSEQ multiplex PCR; TCRdb's copy has only in-frame clones and lacks some. The repertoire holds about 190,000 clones, with 80% to 90% as singletons. Remarks on this clone: Its antigen is as yet unknown.

CDR1 is MNHEY, CDR2 SVGAGI, per germline. The CDR3 extends over 13 amino acids. J lost 7 bases, V lost 6 bases, and 4 bases had no gene match. This receptor was taken from an adult in good health. The sequencing used peripheral blood, collected on day 0 of MenACWY control vaccination. The rearrangement joins TRBV6-5 to TRBJ2-1; 9 nucleotides match TRBD2. CDR3 in DNA: TGTGCCAGCAGCCATAGCGGGAGTAATGAGCAGTTCTTC. Residues: CASSHSGSNEQFF.